This TCR beta chain originates from a study of glioma-infiltrating T cells after dendritic cell vaccination. Study-wide background: Patients had newly diagnosed or recurrent glioblastoma and received dendritic cell vaccines.

Sequencing used immunoSEQ multiplex PCR; TCRdb keeps in-frame clones, though not all of them. Of about 73,000 clones listed, approximately 80% were seen once; the top ten hold about 2.1%. Study-level results: Survival was not directly related to TCR clonality in these patients. Patients with more pretreatment TILs had longer time to progression and survival.

As regards this clone: Antigen unknown.

Deletions cut 7 bases from V and 4 bases from J, with 11 bases between. The germline V gene encodes CDR1 ENHRY and CDR2 SYGVKD. There are 13 residues in the CDR3. This sequence joins TRBV10-3 and TRBJ1-5; TRBD1 might be the D (5 bases). This sample comprised blood, obtained before dendritic cell vaccination. This TCR came from a human donor with glioblastoma. CDR3 nucleotide sequence: TGTGCCATCAAGTCGACAGAAAATCAGCCCCAGCATTTT. Amino acids: CAIKSTENQPQHF.